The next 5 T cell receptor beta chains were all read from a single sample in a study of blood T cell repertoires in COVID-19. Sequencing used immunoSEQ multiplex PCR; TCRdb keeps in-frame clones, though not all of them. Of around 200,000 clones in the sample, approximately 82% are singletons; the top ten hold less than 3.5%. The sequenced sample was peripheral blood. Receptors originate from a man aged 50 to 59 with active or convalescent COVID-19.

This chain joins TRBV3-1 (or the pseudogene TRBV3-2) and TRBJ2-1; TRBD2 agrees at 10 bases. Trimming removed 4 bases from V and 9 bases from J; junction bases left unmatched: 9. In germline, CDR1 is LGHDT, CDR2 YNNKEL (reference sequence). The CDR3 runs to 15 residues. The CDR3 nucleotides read TGTGCCAGCAGCCCACCTAGCGGGAGTTCAGGTGAGCAGTTCTTC. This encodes CASSPPSGSSGEQFF.

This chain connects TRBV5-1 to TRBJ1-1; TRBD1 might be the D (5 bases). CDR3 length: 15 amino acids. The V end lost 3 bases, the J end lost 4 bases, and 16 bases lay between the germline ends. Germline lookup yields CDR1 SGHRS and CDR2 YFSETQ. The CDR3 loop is CASSSTPQGATEAFF. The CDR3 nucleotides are TGCGCCAGCAGCTCGACCCCCCAGGGTGCCACTGAAGCTTTCTTT.

In DNA form, the CDR3 reads TGTGCCAGCAGTTCCAACAGGGTGCGGACTGAAGCTTTCTTT. Its protein is CASSSNRVRTEAFF. The chain employs TRBV6-5 and TRBJ1-1; the D gene is possibly TRBD1 (6 bases). V lost 4 bases and J 5 bases, leaving 14 bases between the germline ends. Germline-derived CDR1 and CDR2 are MNHEY and SVGAGI. This CDR3 has 14 amino acids.

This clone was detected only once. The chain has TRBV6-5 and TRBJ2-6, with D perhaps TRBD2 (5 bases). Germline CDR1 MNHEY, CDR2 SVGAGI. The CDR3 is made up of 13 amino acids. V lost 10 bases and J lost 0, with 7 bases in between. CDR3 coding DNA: TGTGCCACCCGGGGCTCTGGGGCCAACGTCCTGACTTTC. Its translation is CATRGSGANVLTF.

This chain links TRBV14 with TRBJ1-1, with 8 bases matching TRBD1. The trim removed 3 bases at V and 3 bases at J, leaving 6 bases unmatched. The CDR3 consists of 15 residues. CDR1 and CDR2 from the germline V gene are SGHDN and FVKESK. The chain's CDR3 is CASSQRTGRDTEAFF. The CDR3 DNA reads TGTGCCAGCAGCCAGCGGACAGGGCGGGACACTGAAGCTTTCTTT.